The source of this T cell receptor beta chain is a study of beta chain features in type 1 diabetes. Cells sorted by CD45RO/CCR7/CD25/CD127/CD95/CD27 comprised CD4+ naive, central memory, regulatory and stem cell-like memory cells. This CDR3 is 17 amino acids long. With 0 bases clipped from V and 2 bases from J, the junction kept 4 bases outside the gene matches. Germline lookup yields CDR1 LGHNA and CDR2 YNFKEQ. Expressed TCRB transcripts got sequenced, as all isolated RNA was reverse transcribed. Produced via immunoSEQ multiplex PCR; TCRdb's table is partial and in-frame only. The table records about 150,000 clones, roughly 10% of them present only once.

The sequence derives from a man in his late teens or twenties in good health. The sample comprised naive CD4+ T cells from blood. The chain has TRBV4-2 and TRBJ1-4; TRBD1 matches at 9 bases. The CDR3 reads CASSQERDRATNEKLFF. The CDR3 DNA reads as TGTGCCAGCAGCCAAGAACGGGACAGGGCCACTAATGAAAAACTGTTTTTT.